This TCR beta chain was captured by sequencing in a study of blood T cell repertoires in COVID-19. Authors' analysis steps: Reference gene primer amplification yielded estimated nucleated cell counts. TCRdb's copy holds only in-frame clones and misses some; the assay was immunoSEQ multiplex PCR. Clone size and the V and J calls come from that table; the DNA yielded D and trimming. The data contain some 130,000 clones, approximately 86% of them singletons. Which cohort a participant joined came from the clinical history participants gave. Germline CDR1 reads MGHRA; CDR2 reads YSYEKL. CDR3 length: 13 amino acids. V shed 5 bases and J 4 bases; nucleotides not matched to a gene: 2.

The sequence came from a woman aged 45 to 65 who had recovered from COVID-19. The chain carries TRBV4-1 and TRBJ2-7; 10 bases are a match to TRBD1. The sequenced sample was PBMCs or T cells enriched from blood (not recorded which). In DNA form, the CDR3 reads TGCGCCAGCAGCTCGGGACAGGGGTACGAGCAGTACTTC. As protein: CASSSGQGYEQYF.